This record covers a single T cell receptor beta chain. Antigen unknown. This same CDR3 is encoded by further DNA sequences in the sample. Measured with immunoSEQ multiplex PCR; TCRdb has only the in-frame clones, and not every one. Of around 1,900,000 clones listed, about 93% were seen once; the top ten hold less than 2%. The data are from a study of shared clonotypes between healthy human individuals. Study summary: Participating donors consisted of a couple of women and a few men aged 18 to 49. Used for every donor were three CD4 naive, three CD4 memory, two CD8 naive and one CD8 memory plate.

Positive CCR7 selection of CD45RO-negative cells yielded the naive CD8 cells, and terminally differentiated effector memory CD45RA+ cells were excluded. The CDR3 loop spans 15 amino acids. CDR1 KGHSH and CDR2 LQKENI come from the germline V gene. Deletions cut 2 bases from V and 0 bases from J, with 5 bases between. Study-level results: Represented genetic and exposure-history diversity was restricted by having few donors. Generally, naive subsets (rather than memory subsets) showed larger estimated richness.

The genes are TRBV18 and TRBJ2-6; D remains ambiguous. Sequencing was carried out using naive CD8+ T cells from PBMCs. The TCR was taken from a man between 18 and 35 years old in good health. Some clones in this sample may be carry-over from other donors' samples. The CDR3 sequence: CASSPGSSGANVLTF. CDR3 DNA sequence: TGTGCCAGCTCACCAGGCAGCTCTGGGGCCAACGTCCTGACTTTC.